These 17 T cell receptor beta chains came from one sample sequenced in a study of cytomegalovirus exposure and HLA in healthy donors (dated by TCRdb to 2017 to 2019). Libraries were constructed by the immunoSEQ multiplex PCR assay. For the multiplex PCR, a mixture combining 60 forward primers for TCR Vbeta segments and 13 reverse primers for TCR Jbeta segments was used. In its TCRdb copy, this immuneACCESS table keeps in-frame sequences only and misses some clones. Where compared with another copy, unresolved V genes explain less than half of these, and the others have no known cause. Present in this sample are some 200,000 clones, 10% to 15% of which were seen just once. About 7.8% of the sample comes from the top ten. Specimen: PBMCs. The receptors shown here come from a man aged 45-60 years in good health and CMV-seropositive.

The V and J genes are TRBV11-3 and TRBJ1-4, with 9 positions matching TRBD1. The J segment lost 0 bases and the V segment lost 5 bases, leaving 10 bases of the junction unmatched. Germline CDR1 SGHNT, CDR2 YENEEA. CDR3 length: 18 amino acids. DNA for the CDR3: TGTGCCAGCAGCGCCCGAACAGGGGGCGGACCAACTAATGAAAAACTGTTTTTT. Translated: CASSARTGGGPTNEKLFF.

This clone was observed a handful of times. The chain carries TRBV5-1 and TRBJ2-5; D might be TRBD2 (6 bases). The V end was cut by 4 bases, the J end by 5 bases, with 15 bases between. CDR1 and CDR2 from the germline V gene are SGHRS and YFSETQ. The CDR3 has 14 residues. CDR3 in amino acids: CASSPEPGGETQYF. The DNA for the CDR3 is TGCGCCAGCAGCCCGGAGCCCGGAGGGGAGACCCAGTACTTC.

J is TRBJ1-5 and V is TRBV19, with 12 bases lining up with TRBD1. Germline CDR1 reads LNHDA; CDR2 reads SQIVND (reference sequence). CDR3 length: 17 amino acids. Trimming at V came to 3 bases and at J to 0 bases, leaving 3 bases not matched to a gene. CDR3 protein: CASSMGTGGPSNQPQHF. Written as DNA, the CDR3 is TGTGCCAGTAGTATGGGGACAGGGGGCCCTAGCAATCAGCCCCAGCATTTT.

The CDR3 DNA reads as TGTGCCAGCAGCTGGGGACTTCCGCCCAATGAGCAGTTCTTC. This gives the protein CASSWGLPPNEQFF. The V call is TRBV7-7, the J call TRBJ2-1; perhaps TRBD2 as D (6 bases). V was pared by 4 bases and J by 6 bases, with 13 bases between. Germline V gene data show CDR1 as SSHAT and CDR2 as FNYEAQ (reference sequence). The length of the CDR3 is 14 residues.

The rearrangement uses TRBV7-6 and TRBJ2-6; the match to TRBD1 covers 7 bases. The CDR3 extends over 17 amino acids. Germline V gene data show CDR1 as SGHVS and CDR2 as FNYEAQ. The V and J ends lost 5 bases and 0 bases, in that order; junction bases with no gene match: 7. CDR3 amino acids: CASSQPGQSSGANVLTF. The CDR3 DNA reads TGTGCCAGCAGCCAACCGGGACAGAGCTCTGGGGCCAACGTCCTGACTTTC.

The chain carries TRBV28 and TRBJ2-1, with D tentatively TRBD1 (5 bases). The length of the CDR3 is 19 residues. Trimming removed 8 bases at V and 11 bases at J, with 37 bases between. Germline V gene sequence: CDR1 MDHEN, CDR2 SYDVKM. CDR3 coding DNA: TGTGCCAGCCCTATGGCAGGGAAGAATGCAGGAAGCTTACGGCCTAAGCAGTTCTTC. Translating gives CASPMAGKNAGSLRPKQFF.

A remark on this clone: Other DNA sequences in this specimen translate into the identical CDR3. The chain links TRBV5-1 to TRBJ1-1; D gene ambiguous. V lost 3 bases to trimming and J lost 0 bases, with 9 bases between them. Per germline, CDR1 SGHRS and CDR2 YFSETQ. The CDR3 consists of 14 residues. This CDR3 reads CASSSDSLNTEAFF. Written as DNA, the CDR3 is TGCGCCAGCAGCTCGGACTCCCTGAACACTGAAGCTTTCTTT.

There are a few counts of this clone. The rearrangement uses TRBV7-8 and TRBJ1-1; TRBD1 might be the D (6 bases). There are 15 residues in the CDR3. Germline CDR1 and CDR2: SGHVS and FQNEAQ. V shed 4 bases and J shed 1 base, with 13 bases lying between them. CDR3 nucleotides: TGTGCCAGCAGCTGGGGGCAGGGAACGAACACTGAAGCTTTCTTT. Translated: CASSWGQGTNTEAFF.

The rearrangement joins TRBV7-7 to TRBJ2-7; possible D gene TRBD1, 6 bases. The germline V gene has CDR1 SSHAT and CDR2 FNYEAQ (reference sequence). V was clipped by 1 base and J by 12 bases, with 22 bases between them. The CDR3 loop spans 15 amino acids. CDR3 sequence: CASSLVCGGFYKRYV. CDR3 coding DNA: TGTGCCAGCAGCTTAGTATGTGGGGGCTTCTATAAGCGGTACGTC.

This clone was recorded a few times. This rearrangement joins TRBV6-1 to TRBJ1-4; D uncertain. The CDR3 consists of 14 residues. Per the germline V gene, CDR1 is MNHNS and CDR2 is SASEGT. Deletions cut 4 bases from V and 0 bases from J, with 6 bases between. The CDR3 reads CASSAIATNEKLFF. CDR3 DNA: TGTGCCAGCAGTGCTATAGCAACTAATGAAAAACTGTTTTTT.

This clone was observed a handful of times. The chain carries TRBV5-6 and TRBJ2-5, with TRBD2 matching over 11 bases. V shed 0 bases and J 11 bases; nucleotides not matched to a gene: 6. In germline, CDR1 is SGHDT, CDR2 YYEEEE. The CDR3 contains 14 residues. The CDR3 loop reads CASSLELAGGEQYF. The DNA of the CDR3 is TGTGCCAGCAGCTTGGAGCTAGCGGGGGGAGAGCAGTACTTC.

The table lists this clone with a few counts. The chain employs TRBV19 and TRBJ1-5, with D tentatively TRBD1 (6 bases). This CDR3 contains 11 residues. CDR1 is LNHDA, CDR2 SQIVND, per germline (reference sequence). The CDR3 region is CAAGGRQPQHF. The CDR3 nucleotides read TGTGCAGCGGGGGGCAGACAGCCCCAGCATTTT.

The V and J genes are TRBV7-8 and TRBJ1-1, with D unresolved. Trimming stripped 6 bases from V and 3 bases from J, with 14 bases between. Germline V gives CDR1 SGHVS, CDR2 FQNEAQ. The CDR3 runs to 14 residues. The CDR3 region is CASRSTQVYTEAFF. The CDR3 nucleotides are TGTGCCAGCAGATCCACCCAGGTTTACACTGAAGCTTTCTTT.

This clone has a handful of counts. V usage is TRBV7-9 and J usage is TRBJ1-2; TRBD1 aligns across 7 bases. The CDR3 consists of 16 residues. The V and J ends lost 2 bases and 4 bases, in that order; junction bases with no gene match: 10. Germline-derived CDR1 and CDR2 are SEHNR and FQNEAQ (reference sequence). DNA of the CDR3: TGTGCCAGCAGCTTACGAGGACAGGAGGGGGTCTATGGCTACACCTTC. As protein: CASSLRGQEGVYGYTF. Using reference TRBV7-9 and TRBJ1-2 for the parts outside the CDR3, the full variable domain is DTGVSQNPRHKITKRGQNVTFRCDPISEHNRLYWYRQTLGQGPEFLTYFQNEAQLEKSRLLSDRFSAERPKGSFSTLEIQRTEQGDSAMYLCASSLRGQEGVYGYTFGSGTRLTVV.

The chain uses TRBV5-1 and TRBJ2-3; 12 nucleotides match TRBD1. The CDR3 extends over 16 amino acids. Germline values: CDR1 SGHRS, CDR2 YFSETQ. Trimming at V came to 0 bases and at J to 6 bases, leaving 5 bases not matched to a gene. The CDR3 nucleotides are TGCGCCAGCAGCTTGGTAGGGACAGGGGGCGCGGATACGCAGTATTTT. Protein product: CASSLVGTGGADTQYF.

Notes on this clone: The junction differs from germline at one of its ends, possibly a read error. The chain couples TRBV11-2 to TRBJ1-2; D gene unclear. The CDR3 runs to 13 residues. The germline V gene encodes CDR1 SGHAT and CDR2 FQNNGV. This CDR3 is CASSVDSNYGYTF. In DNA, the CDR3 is TGTGCCAGCAGCGTAGACTCGAACTATGGCTACACCTTC.

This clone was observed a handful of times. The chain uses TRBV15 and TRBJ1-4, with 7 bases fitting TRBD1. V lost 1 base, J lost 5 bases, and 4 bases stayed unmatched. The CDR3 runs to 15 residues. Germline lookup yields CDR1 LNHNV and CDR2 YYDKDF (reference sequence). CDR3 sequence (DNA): TGTGCCACCAGCAGAGCGCCCAGGGGGAATGAAAAACTGTTTTTT. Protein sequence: CATSRAPRGNEKLFF.